The 26 T cell receptor beta chains below were found in one sample sequenced in a study of shared clonotypes between healthy human individuals. It was CD45RO-negative cells, positively selected for CCR7, that made up naive CD8 cells, with terminally differentiated effector memory CD45RA+ cells excluded. Using immunoSEQ multiplex PCR, the repertoire was profiled, and TCRdb retains in-frame clones only, with some absent. The sample consists of approximately 740,000 clones, 85% to 95% of them appearing once. The sample was naive CD8+ T cells sorted from blood. These receptors came from a man aged 25 to 40 in good health.

The J gene is TRBJ1-3, the V gene TRBV28; the D is unclear. The CDR3 loop spans 14 amino acids. The V gene's germline CDR1 is MDHEN and CDR2 SYDVKM. Trimming removed 1 base at V and 8 bases at J, with 12 bases between. CDR3 in DNA: TGTGCCAGCAGTTTATTTGAGACCGGGGACACCATATATTTT. Its protein product is CASSLFETGDTIYF.

The chain links TRBV11-2 to TRBJ1-1; D gene uncertain. V lost 0 bases and J 10 bases, leaving 12 bases between the germline ends. The CDR3 loop spans 13 amino acids. Germline V gene data show CDR1 as SGHAT and CDR2 as FQNNGV. The CDR3 loop reads CASSLEPSDRAFF. Here the CDR3 DNA reads TGTGCCAGCAGCTTAGAGCCCAGTGATAGAGCTTTCTTT.

The chain carries TRBV6-5 and TRBJ2-4, with D perhaps matching TRBD1 (5 bases). CDR1 and CDR2 (germline): MNHEY, SVGAGI. The V and J ends lost 8 bases and 6 bases respectively, with 14 bases between them. CDR3 length equals 13 residues. CDR3 loop: CASGTGMGNIQYF. The CDR3 nucleotides are TGTGCCAGCGGAACAGGAATGGGAAACATTCAGTACTTC.

The rearrangement joins TRBV10-2 to TRBJ2-7; TRBD2 matches 12 bases. Per the germline V gene, CDR1 is WSHSY and CDR2 is SAAADI. The length of the CDR3 is 15 residues. V shed 2 bases and J 4 bases; nucleotides not matched to a gene: 3. The CDR3 sequence is CASSERTSGVYEQYF. For the CDR3, the DNA is TGCGCCAGCAGTGAGAGGACTAGCGGGGTATACGAGCAGTACTTC.

Here the CDR3 DNA reads TGTGCCAGCAGCTTGCTGAGGCAGATTTACGAGCAGTACTTC. Protein product: CASSLLRQIYEQYF. V and J are TRBV5-6 and TRBJ2-7; no reliable D call. CDR1 is SGHDT and CDR2 is YYEEEE in the germline V gene. Trimming cost V 1 base and J 4 bases, with 12 bases left between them. The CDR3 contains 14 residues.

This clone showed up just once. This sequence joins TRBV7-2 and TRBJ2-2; 8 nucleotides agree with TRBD1. CDR1 is SGHTA and CDR2 is FQGNSA in the germline V gene. With 3 bases clipped from V and 7 bases from J, the junction kept 4 bases outside the gene matches. CDR3 size: 14 residues. CDR3 residues: CASSFQGASGELFF. For the CDR3, the DNA is TGTGCCAGCAGCTTTCAGGGGGCGAGCGGGGAGCTGTTTTTT.

The chain joins TRBV7-8 to TRBJ2-3; D may be TRBD1 or TRBD2 (5 bases each). V was pared by 3 bases and J by 5 bases, with 12 bases between. The germline gives CDR1 SGHVS, CDR2 FQNEAQ. This CDR3 contains 14 residues. The CDR3 DNA reads as TGTGCCAGCAGCTTCAGGGAGAGAGTAGATACGCAGTATTTT. It specifies CASSFRERVDTQYF.

This clone was observed once. This chain joins TRBV7-9 and TRBJ2-1, with 10 bases fitting TRBD2. The V and J ends lost 3 bases and 8 bases, in that order; junction bases with no gene match: 19. The CDR3 extends over 19 amino acids. The V gene's germline CDR1 is SEHNR and CDR2 FQNEAQ (reference sequence). Written as DNA, the CDR3 is TGTGCCAGCAGCTTGTCGGTTCTAGCGGGAGTTAGTGGGCACTATGAGCAGTTCTTC. Protein sequence: CASSLSVLAGVSGHYEQFF.

This clone appeared once. The rearrangement links TRBV7-9 to TRBJ2-5; perhaps TRBD2 as D (5 bases). CDR1 and CDR2 (germline): SEHNR, FQNEAQ (reference sequence). This CDR3 spans 13 amino acids. V was pared by 1 base and J by 5 bases, with 8 bases between. The CDR3 sequence is CASSLGRTETQYF. In DNA form, the CDR3 reads TGTGCCAGCAGCTTAGGGAGGACTGAGACCCAGTACTTC.

The V call is TRBV29-1, the J call TRBJ2-1; 8 bases line up with TRBD2. V lost 6 bases to trimming and J lost 7 bases; unmatched junction nucleotides: 8. Germline V CDR1 and CDR2: SQVTM, ANQGSEA. This CDR3 has 13 residues. The CDR3 nucleotides read TGCAGCGTCAGGCGGGAGGACGATAATGAGCAGTTCTTC. Residues: CSVRREDDNEQFF.

This sequence joins TRBV5-1 and TRBJ2-1; D is unclear. V shed 1 base and J shed 8 bases, with 13 bases lying between them. The CDR3 is made up of 14 amino acids. Germline loops: CDR1 SGHRS, CDR2 YFSETQ. The CDR3: CASSLPTRRDEQFF. In DNA form, the CDR3 reads TGCGCCAGCAGCTTGCCGACCCGCCGGGATGAGCAGTTCTTC.

The chain is built from TRBV11-2 and TRBJ2-5, with TRBD1 matching 7 bases. Trimming cost V 8 bases and J 2 bases; bases outside gene matches: 14. From germline, CDR1 is SGHAT and CDR2 FQNNGV. This CDR3 is 16 amino acids long. CDR3 in amino acids: CASHQGPTGYQETQYF. CDR3 sequence (DNA): TGTGCCAGCCACCAAGGCCCGACAGGGTATCAAGAGACCCAGTACTTC.

This clone was seen many times. The chain couples TRBV2 to TRBJ2-7; D ambiguous. The CDR3 runs to 11 residues. Trimming removed 8 bases at V and 3 bases at J, with 8 bases between. Per germline, CDR1 SNHLY and CDR2 FYNNEI. The CDR3: CASHPVYEQYF. The CDR3 DNA reads TGTGCCAGCCATCCTGTCTACGAGCAGTACTTC.

The chain uses TRBV5-6 and TRBJ2-7, with no clear D. V was clipped by 0 bases and J by 9 bases, with 25 bases between them. The CDR3 is made up of 17 amino acids. Per germline, CDR1 SGHDT and CDR2 YYEEEE. The CDR3 nucleotides read TGTGCCAGCAGCTTGGGAACACCAAAAGCATCATACGATTGGCAGTACTTC. The encoded protein is CASSLGTPKASYDWQYF.

The CDR3 region is CASSGATNPPSDEQFF. CDR3 DNA sequence: TGTGCCAGCAGCGGGGCGACAAATCCCCCATCCGATGAGCAGTTCTTC. J is TRBJ2-1 and V is TRBV9; D uncertain. Germline values: CDR1 SGDLS, CDR2 YYNGEE. The CDR3 loop spans 16 amino acids. Trimming removed 3 bases from V and 8 bases from J, with 21 bases in between.

The chain uses TRBV2 and TRBJ1-5; D perhaps matches TRBD1 (5 bases). The CDR3 is made up of 14 amino acids. The germline V gene encodes CDR1 SNHLY and CDR2 FYNNEI. V dropped 8 bases and J dropped 2 bases, with 13 bases sitting between them. In DNA form, the CDR3 reads TGTGCCAGCGACAAAGGGGAAGGCAATCAGCCCCAGCATTTT. This gives the protein CASDKGEGNQPQHF.

The rearrangement uses TRBV12-5 and TRBJ2-7; TRBD2 is a possible D gene (5 bases). The length of the CDR3 is 14 residues. V gave up 5 bases and J gave up 2 bases, with 13 bases separating them. Germline V gene lookup returns CDR1 LGHNT and CDR2 FRNRAP. The DNA of the CDR3 is TGTGCTAGTGGTGCCGTCGGGGAGACCTACGAGCAGTACTTC. This gives the protein CASGAVGETYEQYF.

This chain joins TRBV28 and TRBJ2-3; 8 positions match TRBD2. The length of the CDR3 is 16 residues. After removal of 5 bases from V and 2 bases from J, the junction contained 9 bases not matched to a gene. Germline CDR1 is MDHEN and CDR2 is SYDVKM. CDR3 residues: CASSTLGLDLTDTQYF. CDR3 sequence (DNA): TGTGCCAGCAGTACTTTGGGACTAGACCTCACAGATACGCAGTATTTT.

About this clone itself: The same CDR3 can be traced to other DNA sequences in this sample. The chain links TRBV5-4 to TRBJ2-7; 10 nucleotides align to TRBD2. From germline, CDR1 is SGHNT and CDR2 YYREEE (reference sequence). The CDR3 loop spans 15 amino acids. Trimming removed 4 bases from V and 3 bases from J; junction bases left unmatched: 7. CDR3 protein: CASSLWTSGSYEQYF. The CDR3 DNA sequence: TGTGCCAGCAGCCTTTGGACTAGCGGAAGCTACGAGCAGTACTTC.

The V call is TRBV11-2, the J call TRBJ2-7, with 8 nucleotides matching TRBD1. From germline, CDR1 is SGHAT and CDR2 FQNNGV. The CDR3 extends over 17 amino acids. Trimming at V came to 0 bases and at J to 0 bases, leaving 7 bases not matched to a gene. The CDR3 protein is CASSLENPGTGSYEQYF. The CDR3 coding sequence is TGTGCCAGCAGCTTAGAAAACCCCGGGACAGGCTCCTACGAGCAGTACTTC.

The genes are TRBV5-6 and TRBJ2-5, with 12 bases lining up with TRBD2. The V segment lost 4 bases and the J segment 5 bases; nucleotides outside the gene matches: 15. The germline V gene encodes CDR1 SGHDT and CDR2 YYEEEE. The CDR3 has 18 amino acids. DNA for the CDR3: TGTGCCAGCAGCAACGGACTAGCGGGAACTGAAGTTTGGGAGACCCAGTACTTC. Translating gives CASSNGLAGTEVWETQYF.

V and J are TRBV28 and TRBJ1-5; tentative D call: TRBD1 (6 bases). The V and J ends lost 6 bases and 1 base respectively, with 10 bases between them. The CDR3 extends over 14 amino acids. Germline lookup yields CDR1 MDHEN and CDR2 SYDVKM. CDR3 bases: TGTGCCAGCAGCTACACAGGGAGCAATCAGCCCCAGCATTTT. It is translated as CASSYTGSNQPQHF. The full variable domain, with the rest looked up from reference TRBV28 and TRBJ1-5, is DVKVTQSSRYLVKRTGEKVFLECVQDMDHENMFWYRQDPGLGLRLIYFSYDVKMKEKGDIPEGYSVSREKKERFSLILESASTNQTSMYLCASSYTGSNQPQHFGDGTRLSIL.

The chain has TRBV10-2 and TRBJ1-5, with D perhaps matching TRBD1 (5 bases). CDR1 WSHSY and CDR2 SAAADI come from the germline V gene. This CDR3 has 14 residues. Trimming pared 1 base from V and 8 bases from J, leaving 12 bases between. The CDR3 is CASSEFPWGKPQHF. The CDR3 bases are TGCGCCAGCAGTGAGTTCCCTTGGGGCAAGCCCCAGCATTTT.

The genes are TRBV19 and TRBJ2-4; D is perhaps TRBD1 (6 bases). CDR1 and CDR2 (germline): LNHDA, SQIVND (reference sequence). This CDR3 region has 15 residues. The V end lost 3 bases, the J end lost 0 bases, and 9 bases lay between the germline ends. The CDR3 loop reads CASSIWTEAKNIQYF. The CDR3 bases are TGTGCCAGTAGTATCTGGACAGAAGCCAAAAACATTCAGTACTTC.

The chain is built from TRBV28 and TRBJ1-2; D not certain. V was shortened by 5 bases and J by 3 bases, with 4 bases between the two germline ends. There are 11 residues in the CDR3. CDR1 and CDR2 (germline): MDHEN, SYDVKM. CDR3 protein: CASSTDYGYTF. Written as DNA, the CDR3 is TGTGCCAGCAGTACGGACTATGGCTACACCTTC.

The genes are TRBV27 and TRBJ1-2, with D maybe TRBD1 (6 bases). V lost 0 bases, J lost 4 bases, and 9 bases lay in between. Germline V CDR1 and CDR2: MNHEY, SMNVEV (reference sequence). CDR3 length equals 14 residues. CDR3 loop: CASSLSGAGYGYTF. Written as DNA, the CDR3 is TGTGCCAGCAGTTTATCGGGGGCGGGCTATGGCTACACCTTC.